The source of this TCR beta chain is a study of Ad26.COV2.S vaccination and SARS-CoV-2 variants. About this clone: The antigen is not known.

The study, taken as a whole, reports: Those who received the vaccine showed greater spike-specific TCR breadth than those given placebo. Spike-specific responses of CD8+ and CD4+ T cells were reported to display substantial breadth after vaccination. Analyses of TCR breadth and depth may have underestimated total T cell responses.

The treatment is: some 20 received Ad26.COV2.S at low or high dose, single or two shots; about 5 received placebo; per-sample allocation not given. The samples date from day 63 after the first vaccine or placebo injection. Within Boston, the person who donated was an adult of 18-55 years. TCRdb's copy holds only in-frame clones and misses some; the assay was immunoSEQ multiplex PCR. The sample lists 400,000 to 450,000 clones, over 75% occurring once. Trimming took off 3 bases at V and 5 bases at J, with 5 bases between the two ends. The CDR3 spans 11 residues. Germline lookup yields CDR1 SGHKS and CDR2 YYEKEE (reference sequence).

The sequence was obtained from a person between 18 and 65 years old who received the Ad26.COV2.S COVID-19 vaccine or a placebo. The starting material was peripheral blood, obtained in a trial of Ad26.COV2.S vaccine versus placebo. The chain has TRBV5-5 and TRBJ2-5; D unclear. The DNA of the CDR3 is TGTGCCAGCAGCTCGTTTGAGACCCAGTACTTC. Protein product: CASSSFETQYF.